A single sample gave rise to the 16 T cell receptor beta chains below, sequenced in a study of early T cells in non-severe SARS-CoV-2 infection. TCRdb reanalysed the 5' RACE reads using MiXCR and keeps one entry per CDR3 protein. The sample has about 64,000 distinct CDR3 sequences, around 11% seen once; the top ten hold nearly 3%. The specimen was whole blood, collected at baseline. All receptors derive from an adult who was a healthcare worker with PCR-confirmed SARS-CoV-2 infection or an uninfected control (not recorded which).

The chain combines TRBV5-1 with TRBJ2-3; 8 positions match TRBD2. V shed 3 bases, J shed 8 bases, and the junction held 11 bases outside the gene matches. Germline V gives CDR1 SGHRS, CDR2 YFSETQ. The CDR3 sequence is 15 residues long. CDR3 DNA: TGCGCCAGCAGCTCTAAAAGCGGGGGCTCAAGTACGCAGTATTTT. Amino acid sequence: CASSSKSGGSSTQYF.

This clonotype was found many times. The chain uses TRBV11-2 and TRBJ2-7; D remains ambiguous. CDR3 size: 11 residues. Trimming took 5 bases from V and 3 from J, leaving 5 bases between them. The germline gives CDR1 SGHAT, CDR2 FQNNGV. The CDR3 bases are TGTGCCAGCAGCCGAAACTACGAGCAGTACTTC. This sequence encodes CASSRNYEQYF.

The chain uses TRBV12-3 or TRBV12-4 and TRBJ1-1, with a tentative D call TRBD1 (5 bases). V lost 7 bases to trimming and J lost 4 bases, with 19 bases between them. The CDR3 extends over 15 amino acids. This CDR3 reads CASITGRRVSTEAFF. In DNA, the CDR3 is TGTGCCAGCATCACGGGGCGCCGAGTTAGCACTGAAGCTTTCTTT.

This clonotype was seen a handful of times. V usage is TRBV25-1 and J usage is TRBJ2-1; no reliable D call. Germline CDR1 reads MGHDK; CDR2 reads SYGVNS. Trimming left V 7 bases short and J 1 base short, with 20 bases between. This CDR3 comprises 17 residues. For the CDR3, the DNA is TGTGCCAGCAATAAAGGCTGGGGTCGGTCTTCCTACAATGAGCAGTTCTTC. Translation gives CASNKGWGRSSYNEQFF.

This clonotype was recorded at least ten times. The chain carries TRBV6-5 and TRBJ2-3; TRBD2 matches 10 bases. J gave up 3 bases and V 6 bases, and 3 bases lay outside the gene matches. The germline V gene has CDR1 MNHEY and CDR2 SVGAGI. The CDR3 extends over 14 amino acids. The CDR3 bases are TGTGCCAGCAGACTACTAGCGGGGACAGATACGCAGTATTTT. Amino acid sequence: CASRLLAGTDTQYF.

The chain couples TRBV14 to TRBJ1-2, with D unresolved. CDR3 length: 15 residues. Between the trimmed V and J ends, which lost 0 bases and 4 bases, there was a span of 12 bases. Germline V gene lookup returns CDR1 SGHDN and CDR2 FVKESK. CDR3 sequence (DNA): TGTGCCAGCAGCCAAGAATCTGTCAGCACCTATGGCTACACCTTC. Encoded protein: CASSQESVSTYGYTF.

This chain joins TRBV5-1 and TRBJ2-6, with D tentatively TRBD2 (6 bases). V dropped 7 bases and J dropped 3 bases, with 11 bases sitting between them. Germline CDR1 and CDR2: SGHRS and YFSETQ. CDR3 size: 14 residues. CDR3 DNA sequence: TGCGCCAGCTCCGAGCGGGTTGGGGCCAACGTCCTGACTTTC. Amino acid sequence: CASSERVGANVLTF.

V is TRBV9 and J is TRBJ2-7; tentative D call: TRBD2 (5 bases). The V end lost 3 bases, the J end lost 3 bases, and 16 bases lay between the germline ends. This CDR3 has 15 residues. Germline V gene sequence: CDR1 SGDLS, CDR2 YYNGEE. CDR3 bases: TGTGCCAGCAGCGCCGAGGTTGGAGGCCTCTACGAGCAGTACTTC. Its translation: CASSAEVGGLYEQYF.

The CDR3 loop reads CASSLAGTARAETQYF. The CDR3 DNA reads as TGCGCCAGCAGCTTGGCCGGGACAGCTAGGGCAGAGACCCAGTACTTC. V is TRBV5-1 and J is TRBJ2-5; TRBD1 aligns across 7 bases. CDR1 and CDR2 (germline): SGHRS, YFSETQ. The V segment lost 0 bases and the J segment 4 bases; nucleotides outside the gene matches: 9. This CDR3 is built from 16 residues.

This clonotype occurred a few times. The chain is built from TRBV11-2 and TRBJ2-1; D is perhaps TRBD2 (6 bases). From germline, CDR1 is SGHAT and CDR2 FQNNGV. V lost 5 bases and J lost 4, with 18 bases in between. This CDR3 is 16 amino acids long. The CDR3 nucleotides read TGTGCCAGCAGCGACTATAGGCTAGCGAGGTACAATGAGCAGTTCTTC. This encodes CASSDYRLARYNEQFF.

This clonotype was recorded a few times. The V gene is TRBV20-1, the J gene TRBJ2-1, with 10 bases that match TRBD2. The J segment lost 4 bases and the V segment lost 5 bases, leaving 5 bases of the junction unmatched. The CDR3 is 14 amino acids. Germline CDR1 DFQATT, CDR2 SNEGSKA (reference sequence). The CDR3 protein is CSAPGLAEYNEQFF. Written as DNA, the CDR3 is TGCAGTGCTCCAGGACTAGCGGAGTACAATGAGCAGTTCTTC.

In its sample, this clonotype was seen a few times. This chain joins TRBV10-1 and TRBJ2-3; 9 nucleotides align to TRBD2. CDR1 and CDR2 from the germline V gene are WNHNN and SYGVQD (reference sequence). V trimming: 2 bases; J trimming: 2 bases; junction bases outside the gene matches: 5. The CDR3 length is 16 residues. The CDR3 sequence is CASSEKPSGATDTQYF. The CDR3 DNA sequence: TGCGCCAGCAGTGAGAAGCCTAGCGGGGCCACAGATACGCAGTATTTT.

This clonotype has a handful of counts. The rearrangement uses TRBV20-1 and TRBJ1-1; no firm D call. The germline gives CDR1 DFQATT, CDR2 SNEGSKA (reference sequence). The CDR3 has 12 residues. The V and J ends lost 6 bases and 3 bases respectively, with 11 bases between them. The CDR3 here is CSAVGSHTEAFF. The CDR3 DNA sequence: TGCAGTGCCGTCGGGTCTCACACTGAAGCTTTCTTT.

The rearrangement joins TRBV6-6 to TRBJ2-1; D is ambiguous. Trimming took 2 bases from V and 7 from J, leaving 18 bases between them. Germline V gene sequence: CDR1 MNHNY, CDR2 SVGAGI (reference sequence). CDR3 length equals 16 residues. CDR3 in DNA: TGTGCCAGCAGTTACCAAGCCTCTGGGGAAGGGAATGAGCAGTTCTTC. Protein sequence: CASSYQASGEGNEQFF.

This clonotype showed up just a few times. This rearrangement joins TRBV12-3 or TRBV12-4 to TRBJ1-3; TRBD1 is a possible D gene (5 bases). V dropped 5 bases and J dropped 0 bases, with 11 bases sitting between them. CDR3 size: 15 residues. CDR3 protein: CASSTQQDSGNTIYF. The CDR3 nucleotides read TGTGCCAGCAGTACGCAACAGGACTCTGGAAACACCATATATTTT.

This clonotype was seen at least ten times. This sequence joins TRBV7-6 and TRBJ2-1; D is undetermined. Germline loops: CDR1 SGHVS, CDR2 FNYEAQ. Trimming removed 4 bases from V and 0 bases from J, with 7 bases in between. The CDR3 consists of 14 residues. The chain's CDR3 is CASSSESSYNEQFF. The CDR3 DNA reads TGTGCCAGCAGCTCGGAGAGCTCCTACAATGAGCAGTTCTTC.